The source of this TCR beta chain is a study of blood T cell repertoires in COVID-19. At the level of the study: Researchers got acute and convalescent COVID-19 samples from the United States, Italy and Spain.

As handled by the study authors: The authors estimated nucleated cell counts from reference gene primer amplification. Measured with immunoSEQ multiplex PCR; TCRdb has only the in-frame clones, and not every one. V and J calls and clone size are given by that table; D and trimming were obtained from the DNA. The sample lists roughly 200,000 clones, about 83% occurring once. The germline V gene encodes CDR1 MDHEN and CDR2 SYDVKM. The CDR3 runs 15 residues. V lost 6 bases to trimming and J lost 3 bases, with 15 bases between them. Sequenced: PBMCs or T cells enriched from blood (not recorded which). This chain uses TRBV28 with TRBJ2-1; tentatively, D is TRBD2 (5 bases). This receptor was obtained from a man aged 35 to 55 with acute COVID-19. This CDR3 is CASRARLGVYNEQFF. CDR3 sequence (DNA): TGTGCCAGCAGGGCGAGACTGGGAGTCTACAATGAGCAGTTCTTC.